The rows below give T cell receptor beta chains drawn from one sample of a study of early T cells in non-severe SARS-CoV-2 infection. Via MiXCR, TCRdb re-called the 5' RACE reads, giving one row per CDR3 protein. In the table there are 70,000 to 85,000 distinct CDR3 sequences, 9% to 13% of which are singletons. Sequencing input: whole blood. The receptors here all came from an adult who was a healthcare worker with PCR-confirmed SARS-CoV-2 infection or an uninfected control (not recorded which). The CDR3 runs from the conserved cysteine through the conserved F or W. The order of the fields is D gene, clone size, V gene, CDR3 length, J gene, CDR3 protein, CDR3 DNA. The D gene is left open where the match is weak. Some rows mark clone size as missing; the rest say once, few, many or name a class of expanded clone.

>TRBD1|-|TRBV28|15|TRBJ2-7
CASSFRDRASYEQYF
TGTGCCAGCAGTTTCAGGGACAGGGCCTCCTACGAGCAGTACTTC
>TRBD2|-|TRBV20-1|16|TRBJ2-3
CSARASSGGATDTQYF
TGCAGTGCTAGAGCCTCTAGCGGGGGGGCGACAGATACGCAGTATTTT
>-|many|TRBV2|16|TRBJ1-2
CASSEGIWGQNYGYTF
TGTGCCAGCAGTGAAGGGATTTGGGGGCAGAACTATGGCTACACCTTC
>-|-|TRBV7-6|15|TRBJ2-2
CASRAGTEPTGELFF
TGTGCCAGCAGGGCCGGGACGGAGCCCACCGGGGAGCTGTTTTTT
>TRBD1|many|TRBV7-6|15|TRBJ2-2
CASRQTGGPTGELFF
TGTGCCAGCAGACAAACAGGGGGCCCCACCGGGGAGCTGTTTTTT
>-|-|TRBV20-1|12|TRBJ2-1
CSASGDPAPRLF
TGCAGTGCTAGTGGGGATCCGGCTCCCCGCCTCTTC
>-|few|TRBV28|11|TRBJ1-2
CASSLLSGYTF
TGTGCCAGCAGTTTATTATCCGGCTACACCTTC
>-|-|TRBV7-6|15|TRBJ2-1
CASSWRDSQYNEQFF
TGTGCCAGCAGCTGGAGGGACAGCCAATACAATGAGCAGTTCTTC
>-|-|TRBV12-3/TRBV12-4|15|TRBJ1-1
CASSPAGAPNTEAFF
TGTGCCAGCAGTCCCGCCGGGGCCCCGAACACTGAAGCTTTCTTT
>-|many|TRBV2|14|TRBJ1-6
CARTNRESLSPLHF
TGTGCCAGGACTAACAGGGAGTCGCTATCACCCCTCCACTTT
>TRBD2|-|TRBV6-2/TRBV6-3|16|TRBJ2-1
CASTFITSGSLNEQFF
TGTGCCAGCACCTTTATTACTAGCGGGAGTTTGAATGAGCAGTTCTTC
>TRBD1|-|TRBV20-1|13|TRBJ1-2
CSAPDRGSYGYTF
TGCAGTGCCCCGGACAGGGGTAGCTATGGCTACACCTTC
>-|few|TRBV20-1|14|TRBJ2-7
CSAPAGVGAYEQYF
TGCAGTGCCCCCGCCGGGGTGGGGGCCTACGAGCAGTACTTC
>-|-|TRBV12-3/TRBV12-4|12|TRBJ1-2
CASSLFGLGYTF
TGTGCCAGCAGTTTATTTGGTTTGGGCTACACCTTC
>TRBD2|many|TRBV19|20|TRBJ2-1
CASSLLPGLAGLSSYNEQFF
TGTGCCAGTAGTCTACTCCCGGGACTAGCGGGCCTTAGCTCCTACAATGAGCAGTTCTTC
>TRBD2|few|TRBV7-9|15|TRBJ2-1
CASSPGLAGSDEQFF
TGTGCCAGCAGCCCCGGACTAGCGGGTAGCGATGAGCAGTTCTTC
>-|many|TRBV6-1|16|TRBJ1-4
CASSEARQPRSEKLFF
TGTGCCAGCAGTGAAGCAAGACAGCCCCGGAGTGAAAAACTGTTTTTT
>TRBD2|many|TRBV30|18|TRBJ2-4
CAWSGLAGGNLAKNIQYF
TGTGCCTGGAGCGGGCTAGCGGGAGGGAACTTAGCCAAAAACATTCAGTACTTC
>TRBD1|many|TRBV20-1|15|TRBJ2-3
CSHLPGTGNTDTQYF
TGCAGCCATTTACCGGGGACAGGTAACACAGATACGCAGTATTTT
>-|few|TRBV20-1|11|TRBJ1-2
CSARPHYGYTF
TGCAGTGCTAGACCCCACTATGGCTACACCTTC
>-|many|TRBV10-3|13|TRBJ2-2
CAIGGPNTGELFF
TGTGCCATCGGCGGACCGAACACCGGGGAGCTGTTTTTT
>-|many|TRBV5-6|16|TRBJ1-5
CASSIRTGSFNQPQHF
TGTGCCAGCAGCATAAGAACAGGGTCCTTCAATCAGCCCCAGCATTTT
>-|many|TRBV11-2|11|TRBJ2-7
CASSLAPDQYF
TGTGCCAGCAGCTTAGCCCCCGACCAGTACTTC
>-|-|TRBV29-1|14|TRBJ2-7
CSVGFWPPAYEQYF
TGCAGCGTTGGCTTTTGGCCACCGGCCTACGAGCAGTACTTC
>-|many|TRBV4-1|18|TRBJ1-3
CASSQDRGRILTGNTIYF
TGCGCCAGCAGCCAAGATCGGGGGAGGATTTTAACTGGAAACACCATATATTTT
>-|many|TRBV18|14|TRBJ2-3
CASSPTRSTDTQYF
TGTGCCAGCTCACCGACACGTAGCACAGATACGCAGTATTTT
>-|many|TRBV6-2/TRBV6-3|15|TRBJ1-1
CASGGPGHLNTEAFF
TGTGCCAGTGGGGGCCCGGGACATCTGAACACTGAAGCTTTCTTT
>-|-|TRBV30|11|TRBJ1-1
CAWSRPRAAFF
TGTGCCTGGAGCCGGCCGAGGGCCGCTTTCTTT
>-|once|TRBV20-1|14|TRBJ1-1
CSARDGAMNTEAFF
TGCAGTGCTAGAGATGGAGCCATGAACACTGAAGCTTTCTTT
>-|-|TRBV5-1|12|TRBJ2-3
CASSARTDTQYF
TGCGCCAGCAGCGCGCGCACAGATACGCAGTATTTT
>-|few|TRBV19|15|TRBJ1-6
CASSIDGSYNSPLHF
TGTGCCAGTAGTATTGACGGGAGTTATAATTCACCCCTCCACTTT
>TRBD1|-|TRBV9|14|TRBJ1-1
CASSVAQGATEAFF
TGTGCCAGCAGCGTCGCTCAGGGGGCGACTGAAGCTTTCTTT
>-|many|TRBV7-9|16|TRBJ1-2
CASSPNAGPANYGYTF
TGTGCCAGCAGCCCAAACGCGGGTCCAGCTAACTATGGCTACACCTTC